This T cell receptor beta chain is from a study of Graves' ophthalmopathy and Graves' hyperthyroidism. Study conclusions and caveats: Blood also carried most expanded thyroid clonotypes exceeding 0.001 frequency.

CDR1 is SGHVS, CDR2 FNYEAQ, per germline. CDR3 length equals 14 residues. The V end lost 7 bases, the J end lost 6 bases, and 19 bases lay between the germline ends. This clonotype came up once. The antigen remains undetermined. Amplified TCR beta CDR3 regions were obtained using RNA transcripts as template. HTBI-primed RT-PCR formed the first round, and a multiplex PCR formed the second. A single record per CDR3 protein comes from TCRdb applying MiXCR to the multiplex PCR reads. The table includes hundreds of thousands of distinct CDR3 sequences, 22% detected once. Sequenced input: peripheral blood. This clonotype was sampled from a woman between 18 and 29 years old with stable Graves' hyperthyroidism. Some clones in this sample may be carry-over from other donors' samples. This sequence joins TRBV7-6 and TRBJ2-7, with D uncertain. As DNA, the CDR3 is TGTGCCAGCACCCCGACGCACCCGTCGGGCGAGCAGTACTTC. It translates to CASTPTHPSGEQYF.